Each of the 14 T cell receptor beta chains below was sequenced from the same sample in a study of tumor-infiltrating lymphocytes in primary liver carcinoma. From unsorted bulk tissue weighing about 20-32 mg, DNA and RNA were co-extracted. Total RNA amounting to around 540 ng was the source from which TCR beta cDNA was made with a constant-region primer. Amplification in three nested multiplex PCR rounds with slightly modified ARM-PCR gave rise to TCR beta libraries. Amplification in the first two PCR rounds was performed using TRBV1-TRBV30 forward primers and a C-beta reverse primer for approximately 10 cycles each. TCRdb reprocessed the multiplex PCR reads via MiXCR and lists one record per CDR3 protein. This sample has roughly 80,000 distinct CDR3 sequences, with 69% found just once. The specimen was tumor-adjacent normal liver tissue. The receptors derive from a man aged 35 to 55 with primary liver carcinoma and hepatitis B virus infection.

As regards this clonotype: The conserved final phenylalanine or tryptophan is absent from the CDR3, which likely points to a read error. The chain uses TRBV12-3 or TRBV12-4 and TRBJ2-7, with D tentatively TRBD2 (6 bases). Trimming left V 3 bases short and J 4 bases short, with 16 bases between. CDR3 length: 15 amino acids. In DNA form, the CDR3 reads TGTGCCAGCAGTTTTGGGACGGGACTTTTATACGAGCAGTACATC. Protein: CASSFGTGLLYEQYI.

Note on this clonotype: This CDR3 is missing its conserved last phenylalanine or tryptophan, likely due to a read error. This chain connects TRBV4-3 to TRBJ2-3; the match to TRBD1 covers 9 bases. This CDR3 spans 16 amino acids. Germline V gene sequence: CDR1 LGHNA, CDR2 YSLEER. CDR3 nucleotides: TGCGCCAGCAGCCTAGAGGGACAGGGTGGTACAGGTACGCAGTATTCT. It translates to CASSLEGQGGTGTQYS.

Ten or more counts support this clonotype. The chain couples TRBV5-1 to TRBJ2-5; D not resolved. The CDR3 sequence is 14 residues long. CDR1 and CDR2 from the germline V gene are SGHRS and YFSETQ. The germline V and J ends were trimmed by 0 bases and 3 bases, with 9 bases remaining between them. The CDR3 here is CASSLAGSEETQYF. DNA of the CDR3: TGCGCCAGCAGCTTGGCCGGCAGCGAAGAGACCCAGTACTTC.

As concerns this clonotype: One end of the junction is discordant with germline, which a read error may explain. The chain employs TRBV29-1 and TRBJ1-1; D possibly corresponds to TRBD1 (5 bases). This CDR3 has 13 residues. Germline lookup yields CDR1 SQVTM and CDR2 ANQGSEA. The CDR3 loop reads CGVEGAGNTGAFF. In DNA form, the CDR3 reads TGCGGCGTTGAAGGGGCTGGGAACACTGGGGCTTTCTTT.

This clonotype came up many times. The CDR3 loop is CSVETPGDTQYF. CDR3 nucleotides: TGCAGCGTTGAGACTCCAGGAGATACGCAGTATTTT. The rearrangement links TRBV29-1 to TRBJ2-3; D is uncertain. Trimming shortened V by 3 bases and J by 5 bases, and 9 bases separated the two germline ends. The germline gives CDR1 SQVTM, CDR2 ANQGSEA. This CDR3 region has 12 residues.

Notes on this clonotype: It may be a read error: a sequence one base away is much more abundant. The chain has TRBV28 and TRBJ2-1; TRBD1 is a possible D gene (6 bases). Germline CDR1 and CDR2: MDHEN and SYDVKM. The CDR3 is 15 residues long. The CDR3 is CANSSLGAGEGEQFF. The CDR3 nucleotides read TGTGCCAACAGTTCTCTTGGGGCAGGGGAAGGTGAGCAGTTCTTC.

About this clonotype itself: At one of its ends the junction is not consistent with the germline gene, which may arise from a read error. The chain uses TRBV4-1 and TRBJ2-7; the D gene is possibly TRBD2 (6 bases). Germline CDR1 reads MGHRA; CDR2 reads YSYEKL. CDR3 length: 15 amino acids. CDR3 DNA sequence: TGCGCCAGCAGCCAAGATCGGGAGCCTTCCTACCAGCAGTACTTC. Encoded protein: CASSQDREPSYQQYF.

The chain couples TRBV6-5 to TRBJ2-2, with 9 bases matching TRBD2. With 8 bases clipped from V and 8 bases from J, the junction kept 21 bases outside the gene matches. The CDR3 spans 18 residues. Germline lookup yields CDR1 MNHEY and CDR2 SVGAGI. CDR3 DNA: TGTGCCAGCCCCAAACGCATAGCGGGAGTCCCGCGCACAGGGGAGCTGTTTTTT. Amino acid sequence: CASPKRIAGVPRTGELFF.

The V gene is TRBV11-2, the J gene TRBJ2-1; possibly TRBD2 for D (5 bases). The CDR3 has 16 residues. The ends were cut back, 9 bases at V and 6 bases at J, with 24 bases in the middle. Looked up from germline, CDR1 is SGHAT and CDR2 is FQNNGV. CDR3 coding DNA: TGTGCCAGTAGCGTGGGTGTGGGTGGATACTTCAATGAGCAGTTCTTC. This sequence encodes CASSVGVGGYFNEQFF.

With regard to this clonotype: No conserved phenylalanine or tryptophan is present at the end of the CDR3, so a read error is the likely explanation. The chain employs TRBV29-1 and TRBJ2-1; the D is unclear. Per germline, CDR1 SQVTM and CDR2 ANQGSEA. Trimming pared 3 bases from V and 5 bases from J, leaving 8 bases between. The CDR3 contains 12 residues. CDR3: CSVEGRNNEQFI. CDR3 DNA sequence: TGCAGCGTTGAGGGCCGGAACAATGAGCAGTTCATC.

V is TRBV20-1 and J is TRBJ1-1; the D gene is possibly TRBD1 (6 bases). The V gene's germline CDR1 is DFQATT and CDR2 SNEGSKA (reference sequence). The V and J ends lost 2 bases and 7 bases respectively, with 14 bases between them. This CDR3 has 13 residues. CDR3 protein: CSARRTTDSEAFF. The CDR3 region has the DNA TGCAGTGCTAGACGTACAACGGACAGTGAAGCTTTCTTT.

This clonotype was detected a few times. The genes are TRBV15 and TRBJ2-7; TRBD2 matches at 7 bases. The CDR3 runs 14 residues. The germline CDR1 and CDR2 sequences are LNHNV and YYDKDF (reference sequence). J lost 3 bases, V lost 3 bases, and 5 bases had no gene match. CDR3 protein: CATSRAGGSYEQYF. In DNA, the CDR3 is TGTGCCACCAGCAGGGCGGGCGGGAGCTACGAGCAGTACTTC.

The chain joins TRBV29-1 to TRBJ2-3, with D possibly matching TRBD2 (5 bases). CDR1 is SQVTM and CDR2 is ANQGSEA in the germline V gene. CDR3 length: 14 amino acids. V shed 4 bases and J shed 4 bases, with 15 bases lying between them. The CDR3: CSVGPMRAADTQYF. CDR3 sequence (DNA): TGCAGCGTTGGACCCATGAGGGCGGCAGATACGCAGTATTTT.

The rearrangement links TRBV6-2 or TRBV6-3 to TRBJ1-5; no definite D call. CDR1 is MNHEY, CDR2 SVGEGT, per germline. The V end lost 2 bases, the J end lost 3 bases, and 8 bases lay between the germline ends. This CDR3 is built from 14 residues. The CDR3 sequence: CASSYMTPNQPQHF. The CDR3 nucleotides are TGTGCCAGCAGTTACATGACCCCCAATCAGCCCCAGCATTTT.